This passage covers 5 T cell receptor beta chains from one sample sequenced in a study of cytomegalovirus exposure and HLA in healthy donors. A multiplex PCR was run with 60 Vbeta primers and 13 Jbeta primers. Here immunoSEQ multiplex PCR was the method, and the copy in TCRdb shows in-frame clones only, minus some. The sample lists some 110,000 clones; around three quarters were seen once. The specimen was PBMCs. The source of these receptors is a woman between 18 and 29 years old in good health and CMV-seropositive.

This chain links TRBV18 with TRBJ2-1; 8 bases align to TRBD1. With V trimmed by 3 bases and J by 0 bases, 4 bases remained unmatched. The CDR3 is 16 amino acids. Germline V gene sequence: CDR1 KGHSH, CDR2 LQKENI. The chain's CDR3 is CASSPGQESSYNEQFF. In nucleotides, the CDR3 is TGTGCCAGCTCACCGGGACAGGAAAGCTCCTACAATGAGCAGTTCTTC.

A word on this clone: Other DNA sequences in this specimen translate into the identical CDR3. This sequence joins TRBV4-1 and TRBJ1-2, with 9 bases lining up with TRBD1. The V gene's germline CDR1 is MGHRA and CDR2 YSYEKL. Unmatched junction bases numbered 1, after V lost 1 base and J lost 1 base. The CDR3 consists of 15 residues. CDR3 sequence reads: CASSQGTGDNYGYTF. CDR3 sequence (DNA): TGCGCCAGCAGCCAAGGGACAGGGGATAACTATGGCTACACCTTC.

The CDR3 sequence: CASRFMDSPGNTIYF. The DNA of the CDR3 is TGTGCCAGCAGATTCATGGACTCTCCTGGAAACACCATATATTTT. V is TRBV2 and J is TRBJ1-3; the D is unclear. This CDR3 comprises 15 residues. V was pared by 6 bases and J by 2 bases, with 14 bases between. The V gene's germline CDR1 is SNHLY and CDR2 FYNNEI.

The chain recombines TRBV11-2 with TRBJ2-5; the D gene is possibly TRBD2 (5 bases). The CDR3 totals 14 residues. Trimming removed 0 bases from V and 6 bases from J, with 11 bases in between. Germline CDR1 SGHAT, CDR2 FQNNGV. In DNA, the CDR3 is TGTGCCAGCAGCTTAGAGCGAGCGGTGAAGACCCAGTACTTC. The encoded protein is CASSLERAVKTQYF.

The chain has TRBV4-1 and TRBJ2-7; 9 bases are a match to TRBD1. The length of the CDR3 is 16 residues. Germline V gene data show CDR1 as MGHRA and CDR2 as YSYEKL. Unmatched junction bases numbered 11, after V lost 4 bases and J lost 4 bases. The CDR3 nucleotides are TGCGCCAGCAGCCCCCCGACCGGGACAGGGTCGTACGAGCAGTACTTC. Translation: CASSPPTGTGSYEQYF.